The text below deals with one TCR beta chain. Individuals drawn from 24 US areas were roughly 18 to 100 years old. Recovered status applied to Cohort 3 donors who had two consecutive negative PCRs. It also applied to those with clearance or with symptom resolution. Original handling: Amplifying reference gene primers gave estimates of nucleated cell counts. Generated by immunoSEQ multiplex PCR, the TCRdb table keeps only in-frame clones and is missing some. The V and J calls and clone size were taken over from that table, and D and trimming were inferred from the DNA. The sample contains over 250,000 clones, more than 75% of which appear only once. The sample originates from a study of blood T cell repertoires in COVID-19. On the study more broadly: Acute and convalescent COVID-19 samples came from the United States, Italy and Spain.

Looked up from germline, CDR1 is SGHDN and CDR2 is FVKESK. This CDR3 comprises 15 residues. V was clipped by 8 bases and J by 0 bases, with 11 bases between them. The material sequenced was PBMCs or T cells enriched from blood (not recorded which). V gene TRBV14 combines with J gene TRBJ1-6; weak D call: TRBD1 (5 bases). This TCR came from a woman aged 25-40 years who had recovered from COVID-19. Here the CDR3 DNA reads TGTGCCAGCGCGAGGGACTTCTCCTATAATTCACCCCTCCACTTT. The encoded protein is CASARDFSYNSPLHF.